The 27 T cell receptor beta chains below come from one sample, sequenced in a study of shared clonotypes between healthy human individuals. Clones were read by immunoSEQ multiplex PCR, and TCRdb kept only the in-frame ones, dropping some. The table has approximately 2,300,000 clones, 85% to 95% seen once. Sequenced material: naive CD4+ T cells from PBMCs. The subset denotes: CD45RA+ positively selected. The receptors here all came from a man younger than 30 in good health. Some clones in this sample may be carry-over from other donors' samples.

The chain employs TRBV27 and TRBJ1-2, with unresolved D. The CDR3 is 14 residues long. Germline-derived CDR1 and CDR2 are MNHEY and SMNVEV (reference sequence). V was pared by 4 bases and J by 5 bases, with 14 bases between. The chain's CDR3 is CASSSAPTIYGYTF. The CDR3 bases are TGTGCCAGCAGTTCGGCCCCAACCATTTATGGCTACACCTTC.

The chain employs TRBV30 and TRBJ2-1, with 10 bases lining up with TRBD2. The CDR3 spans 14 residues. The junction had 4 bases not matched to a gene; V was cut back by 1 base and J by 7 bases. Germline loops: CDR1 GTSNPN, CDR2 SVGIG (reference sequence). CDR3 bases: TGTGCCTGGAGTGCGGGACTAGCGTGGAATGAGCAGTTCTTC. Translating gives CAWSAGLAWNEQFF.

The rearrangement links TRBV7-9 to TRBJ2-3, with D perhaps TRBD2 (5 bases). Between the trimmed V and J ends, which lost 0 bases and 6 bases, there was a span of 10 bases. This CDR3 is 14 amino acids long. Per germline, CDR1 SEHNR and CDR2 FQNEAQ (reference sequence). The CDR3 nucleotides are TGTGCCAGCAGCTTAGCCGGGGTCTTCGATACGCAGTATTTT. Its protein product is CASSLAGVFDTQYF.

V usage is TRBV28 and J usage is TRBJ2-7; the match to TRBD1 covers 7 bases. The CDR3 is 13 amino acids. Germline V gene data show CDR1 as MDHEN and CDR2 as SYDVKM. V gave up 6 bases and J gave up 5 bases; unmatched junction bases: 7. The CDR3 reads CASSWVRGNEQYF. CDR3 DNA: TGTGCCAGCAGCTGGGTCAGGGGGAACGAGCAGTACTTC.

The gene calls are TRBV6-1 and TRBJ1-1, with a possible D match to TRBD1 (5 bases). This CDR3 spans 13 amino acids. Germline V gives CDR1 MNHNS, CDR2 SASEGT. Trimming removed 1 base from V and 11 bases from J, with 14 bases in between. The CDR3 loop is CASSEVSGTAAFF. The CDR3 DNA follows: TGTGCCAGCAGTGAAGTGAGCGGGACGGCGGCTTTCTTT.

This clone was counted once. The rearrangement links TRBV7-3 to TRBJ2-7; the D is unclear. There are 13 residues in the CDR3. V gave up 2 bases and J gave up 2 bases, with 7 bases separating them. Per the germline V gene, CDR1 is SGHTA and CDR2 is FQGTGA. The CDR3 here is CASSLSGTYEQYF. CDR3 nucleotides: TGTGCCAGCAGCTTATCCGGTACCTACGAGCAGTACTTC.

The genes are TRBV18 and TRBJ2-1, with a weak D call TRBD2 (6 bases). The V and J ends lost 1 base and 3 bases respectively, with 13 bases between them. The germline gives CDR1 KGHSH, CDR2 LQKENI. The CDR3 consists of 16 residues. CDR3 region: CASSPLPAGYYNEQFF. The CDR3, as DNA: TGTGCCAGCTCACCACTTCCAGCGGGCTACTACAATGAGCAGTTCTTC. The variable domain in full, with the rest retrieved from reference TRBV18 and TRBJ2-1, is NAGVMQNPRHLVRRRGQEARLRCSPMKGHSHVYWYRQLPEEGLKFMVYLQKENIIDESGMPKERFSAEFPKEGPSILRIQQVVRGDSAAYFCASSPLPAGYYNEQFFGPGTRLTVL.

The CDR3 loop is CASSFNSRDYLDYEQYF. In DNA form, the CDR3 reads TGTGCCAGCAGTTTTAACTCCCGGGACTACCTTGACTACGAGCAGTACTTC. The chain links TRBV28 to TRBJ2-7, with TRBD2 matching over 7 bases. CDR1 and CDR2 (germline): MDHEN, SYDVKM. There are 17 residues in the CDR3. The ends lost 3 bases at V and 3 bases at J; junction bases unmatched: 14.

The rearrangement links TRBV30 to TRBJ2-7, with D possibly being TRBD1 (6 bases). Trimming took 0 bases from V and 0 from J, leaving 21 bases between them. The V gene's germline CDR1 is GTSNPN and CDR2 SVGIG (reference sequence). The CDR3 covers 18 residues. CDR3 amino acids: CAWSVGDASGEISYEQYF. CDR3 in DNA: TGTGCCTGGAGTGTTGGTGACGCGTCAGGGGAAATCTCCTACGAGCAGTACTTC.

J is TRBJ2-3 and V is TRBV28; maybe TRBD1 (5 bases). Germline CDR1 reads MDHEN; CDR2 reads SYDVKM. With 4 bases removed from V and 4 bases from J, the gap between germline ends came to 27 bases. The CDR3 covers 19 residues. As DNA, the CDR3 is TGTGCCAGCAGTTCCCGTGGTAGAGCACCAGGGTACACCCCAGATACGCAGTATTTT. Amino acid sequence: CASSSRGRAPGYTPDTQYF.

This chain joins TRBV5-1 and TRBJ2-1; 10 positions match TRBD2. Trimming took 1 base from V and 9 from J; bases not matched to a gene: 7. The germline gives CDR1 SGHRS, CDR2 YFSETQ. This CDR3 is built from 15 residues. The CDR3 sequence is CASSLKSSGSTEQFF. The CDR3 DNA follows: TGCGCCAGCAGCTTGAAATCTAGCGGGAGTACTGAGCAGTTCTTC.

The DNA for the CDR3 is TGTGCCAGCAGCTTTGGGGGCATCCGGGGCCCTATGGGCTACGAGCAGTACTTC. This codes for CASSFGGIRGPMGYEQYF. The chain recombines TRBV27 with TRBJ2-7, with D tentatively TRBD1 (6 bases). V dropped 6 bases and J dropped 3 bases, with 27 bases sitting between them. This CDR3 spans 18 amino acids. Germline V gene data show CDR1 as MNHEY and CDR2 as SMNVEV (reference sequence).

This rearrangement joins TRBV6-6 to TRBJ2-1; D remains unclear. Germline V gene data show CDR1 as MNHNY and CDR2 as SVGAGI (reference sequence). CDR3 length: 13 amino acids. V was trimmed by 10 bases and J by 9 bases, leaving 19 bases between them. The CDR3 region has the DNA TGTGCCACCGGCGGTTCTAACGGTGGTGAGCAGTTCTTC. Amino acid sequence: CATGGSNGGEQFF.

This clone was detected a few times. Other nucleotide sequences from this sample produce the same CDR3. V gene TRBV5-1 combines with J gene TRBJ1-4, with D possibly matching TRBD1 (5 bases). CDR3 size: 13 residues. The germline V and J ends were trimmed by 0 bases and 10 bases, with 10 bases remaining between them. Germline lookup yields CDR1 SGHRS and CDR2 YFSETQ. The CDR3 here is CASSLGQGGKLFF. For the CDR3, the DNA is TGCGCCAGCAGCTTGGGTCAGGGAGGAAAACTGTTTTTT.

The CDR3: CASSPPSQAQYF. The CDR3 nucleotides are TGTGCCAGCAGTCCCCCCAGCCAGGCGCAGTATTTT. The chain couples TRBV28 to TRBJ2-3; D not certain. From germline, CDR1 is MDHEN and CDR2 SYDVKM. The CDR3 length is 12 residues. The V and J ends lost 5 bases and 10 bases respectively, with 13 bases between them.

The chain uses TRBV5-1 and TRBJ1-2; TRBD1 matches at 7 bases. V was clipped by 4 bases and J by 10 bases; unmatched bases: 16. The CDR3 loop spans 15 amino acids. The germline CDR1 and CDR2 sequences are SGHRS and YFSETQ. CDR3 bases: TGCGCCAGCAGCCCTGGGGGGACAGCCATCCCGGACTACACCTTC. Protein: CASSPGGTAIPDYTF.

The V call is TRBV6-5, the J call TRBJ1-3; D gene ambiguous. The ends were cut back, 8 bases at V and 6 bases at J, with 20 bases in the middle. This CDR3 has 15 residues. Per the germline V gene, CDR1 is MNHEY and CDR2 is SVGAGI. The CDR3 sequence: CASGRGISGENTIYF. In nucleotides, the CDR3 is TGTGCCAGCGGTCGAGGGATAAGTGGTGAAAACACCATATATTTT.

As regards this clone: Other DNA sequences in the same sample also yield this CDR3. This rearrangement joins TRBV18 to TRBJ1-1, with D perhaps TRBD1 (5 bases). The CDR3 has 15 amino acids. V lost 1 base and J 2 bases, leaving 11 bases between the germline ends. Looked up from germline, CDR1 is KGHSH and CDR2 is LQKENI. In DNA form, the CDR3 reads TGTGCCAGCTCACCACTGGCCGGGGCCAACACTGAAGCTTTCTTT. Translation: CASSPLAGANTEAFF.

This clone was picked up one time. V usage is TRBV5-5 and J usage is TRBJ2-3, with TRBD2 matching 9 bases. The V gene's germline CDR1 is SGHKS and CDR2 YYEKEE (reference sequence). V was clipped by 0 bases and J by 2 bases; unmatched bases: 4. This CDR3 is built from 16 residues. CDR3 sequence reads: CASSLVTSGYTDTQYF. The CDR3 coding sequence is TGTGCCAGCAGCTTGGTGACTAGCGGCTACACAGATACGCAGTATTTT.

The rearrangement links TRBV9 to TRBJ2-1; D is ambiguous. The CDR3 totals 13 residues. V was shortened by 3 bases and J by 10 bases, with 14 bases between the two germline ends. Germline V CDR1 and CDR2: SGDLS, YYNGEE. CDR3 sequence (DNA): TGTGCCAGCAGCGCGAGAGGAGATATGGAGCAGTTCTTC. This codes for CASSARGDMEQFF.

The chain carries TRBV25-1 and TRBJ2-3; 7 bases line up with TRBD2. Germline V gene sequence: CDR1 MGHDK, CDR2 SYGVNS. Unmatched junction bases numbered 8, after V lost 6 bases and J lost 5 bases. The CDR3 covers 14 residues. The CDR3, as DNA: TGTGCCAGCAGACTCGGGGGAGGGGTAGATACGCAGTATTTT. Protein product: CASRLGGGVDTQYF.

The rearrangement uses TRBV7-9 and TRBJ2-1; D is uncertain. Germline lookup yields CDR1 SEHNR and CDR2 FQNEAQ (reference sequence). The CDR3 length is 12 residues. V was clipped by 3 bases and J by 9 bases, with 9 bases between them. The CDR3 bases are TGTGCCAGCAGCTTGCGGAATGGTGAGCAGTTCTTC. Residues: CASSLRNGEQFF. Together with reference TRBV7-9 and TRBJ2-1, the CDR3 gives the full variable domain: DTGVSQNPRHKITKRGQNVTFRCDPISEHNRLYWYRQTLGQGPEFLTYFQNEAQLEKSRLLSDRFSAERPKGSFSTLEIQRTEQGDSAMYLCASSLRNGEQFFGPGTRLTVL.

The chain recombines TRBV5-1 with TRBJ2-5, with a weak D call TRBD1 (5 bases). The CDR3 consists of 12 residues. The V gene's germline CDR1 is SGHRS and CDR2 YFSETQ. V shed 4 bases and J shed 6 bases, with 10 bases lying between them. The CDR3 DNA reads TGCGCCAGCAGCCCAAAGGGGCAGACCCAGTACTTC. It yields the protein CASSPKGQTQYF.

This chain uses TRBV7-9 with TRBJ2-7; D possibly matches TRBD1 or TRBD2 (5 bases each). Trimming shortened V by 5 bases and J by 12 bases, and 20 bases separated the two germline ends. The CDR3 contains 13 residues. CDR1 and CDR2 (germline): SEHNR, FQNEAQ (reference sequence). The CDR3 sequence is CASSTLGDGRGYF. Here the CDR3 DNA reads TGTGCCAGCAGCACACTAGGGGACGGACGTGGGTACTTC.

The rearrangement links TRBV19 to TRBJ2-1; 9 nucleotides match TRBD2. The germline V gene encodes CDR1 LNHDA and CDR2 SQIVND (reference sequence). The CDR3 has 16 residues. V trimming: 3 bases; J trimming: 2 bases; junction bases outside the gene matches: 5. The CDR3 region is CASSMVAGAPYNEQFF. The CDR3 nucleotides are TGTGCCAGTAGTATGGTAGCGGGAGCCCCCTACAATGAGCAGTTCTTC.

This clone was observed a handful of times. V usage is TRBV19 and J usage is TRBJ1-1, with D maybe TRBD1 (5 bases). V lost 4 bases and J lost 10, with 13 bases in between. The CDR3 length is 12 residues. Germline V gives CDR1 LNHDA, CDR2 SQIVND (reference sequence). The CDR3 loop is CASSTQGGGAFF. Written as DNA, the CDR3 is TGTGCCAGTAGTACCCAGGGCGGGGGAGCTTTCTTT.

This clone was observed once. The CDR3 bases are TGTGCCAGCAGCGTAGGTGGAGGGGGCGGGTACAATGAGCAGTTCTTC. It translates to CASSVGGGGGYNEQFF. This chain links TRBV9 with TRBJ2-1; D is perhaps TRBD1 (7 bases). Between the trimmed V and J ends, which lost 0 bases and 4 bases, there was a span of 14 bases. From germline, CDR1 is SGDLS and CDR2 YYNGEE. CDR3 length equals 16 residues.